Shown below are 13 T cell receptor beta chains from a single sample sequenced in a study of shared T cell receptors in the human thymus. Method: immunoSEQ multiplex PCR; TCRdb's copy keeps in-frame clones and lacks some. The sample contains approximately 730,000 clones, 70% to 90% of which appear only once. The same sample was also used in a study of human thymus T cells.

The source material was thymocytes. These TCRs come from a girl under two years old with a congenital heart defect.

Regarding this clone: At one end, the junction sequence differs from germline, possibly due to a read error. The CDR3 loop is CASSLRHWPDEQFF. DNA of the CDR3: TGTGCTAGCAGCTTGAGGCACTGGCCCGATGAGCAGTTCTTC. This chain uses TRBV7-7 with TRBJ2-1, with D unclear. From germline, CDR1 is SSHAT and CDR2 FNYEAQ (reference sequence). This CDR3 has 14 amino acids.

The chain has TRBV7-2 and TRBJ1-1; 7 nucleotides align to TRBD1. The CDR3 consists of 14 residues. V trimming: 7 bases; J trimming: 3 bases; junction bases outside the gene matches: 8. Germline V gene lookup returns CDR1 SGHTA and CDR2 FQGNSA. CDR3 coding DNA: TGTGCCAGCAACCAAAAGCAGGGGGACACTGAAGCTTTCTTT. Its translation is CASNQKQGDTEAFF. The variable domain in full, with the rest retrieved from reference TRBV7-2 and TRBJ1-1, is GAGVSQSPSNKVTEKGKDVELRCDPISGHTALYWYRQSLGQGLEFLIYFQGNSAPDKSGLPSDRFSAERTGGSVSTLTIQRTQQEDSAVYLCASNQKQGDTEAFFGQGTRLTVV.

CDR3 DNA sequence: TGCGCCAGCAGCCTTCGAGGACTAGCGGGCGACACGGCCTACGAGCAGTACTTC. Protein: CASSLRGLAGDTAYEQYF. The chain combines TRBV4-1 with TRBJ2-7; 11 nucleotides line up with TRBD2. The CDR3 sequence is 18 residues long. V shed 4 bases and J 2 bases; nucleotides not matched to a gene: 13. Looked up from germline, CDR1 is MGHRA and CDR2 is YSYEKL.

The chain combines TRBV13 with TRBJ2-2; 9 bases map to TRBD1. The V gene's germline CDR1 is PRHDT and CDR2 FYEKMQ (reference sequence). V was pared by 6 bases and J by 5 bases, with 4 bases of the junction left unmatched. The CDR3 has 14 residues. In nucleotides, the CDR3 is TGTGCCAGCAGTGGGGACAGGGCGACCGGGGAGCTGTTTTTT. The encoded protein is CASSGDRATGELFF.

V is TRBV29-1 and J is TRBJ1-1; a possible D gene is TRBD1 (6 bases). Trimming took 4 bases from V and 8 from J, leaving 32 bases between them. Germline V gene lookup returns CDR1 SQVTM and CDR2 ANQGSEA. There are 18 residues in the CDR3. CDR3 protein: CSVAAHHGTISQTAEAFF. CDR3 bases: TGCAGCGTTGCCGCTCATCACGGGACAATATCCCAGACAGCCGAAGCTTTCTTT.

V gene TRBV11-2 combines with J gene TRBJ2-7; the D is unclear. Trimming removed 5 bases at V and 1 base at J, with 6 bases between. The CDR3 totals 12 residues. Germline-derived CDR1 and CDR2 are SGHAT and FQNNGV. The CDR3 sequence: CASSAGSYEQYF. In DNA, the CDR3 is TGTGCCAGCAGCGCCGGGTCCTACGAGCAGTACTTC.

The rearrangement joins TRBV6-1 to TRBJ2-6, with 8 positions matching TRBD1. This CDR3 comprises 14 residues. Germline values: CDR1 MNHNS, CDR2 SASEGT. Germline trimming cut 10 bases from V and 1 base from J; bases unmatched to any gene: 3. The CDR3 region is CATHRGSGANVLTF. In DNA form, the CDR3 reads TGTGCCACTCACAGGGGGTCTGGGGCCAACGTCCTGACTTTC.

V usage is TRBV2 and J usage is TRBJ2-7, with 11 bases matching TRBD2. There are 16 residues in the CDR3. Trimming took 0 bases from V and 2 from J; bases not matched to a gene: 3. Germline V gives CDR1 SNHLY, CDR2 FYNNEI. DNA of the CDR3: TGTGCCAGCAGTGAAGCCATTAGCGGGGGGGCCTACGAGCAGTACTTC. It translates to CASSEAISGGAYEQYF. The entire variable domain, with the rest obtained from reference TRBV2 and TRBJ2-7, is as follows: EPEVTQTPSHQVTQMGQEVILRCVPISNHLYFYWYRQILGQKVEFLVSFYNNEISEKSEIFDDQFSVERPDGSNFTLKIRSTKLEDSAMYFCASSEAISGGAYEQYFGPGTRLTVT.

The V call is TRBV14, the J call TRBJ2-6; D gene unclear. The CDR3 covers 17 residues. V was clipped by 0 bases and J by 0 bases, with 9 bases between them. CDR1 is SGHDN, CDR2 FVKESK, per germline. The CDR3 DNA reads TGTGCCAGCAGCCAAGATCTCGCGGACTCTGGGGCCAACGTCCTGACTTTC. Its protein product is CASSQDLADSGANVLTF.

The chain recombines TRBV7-3 with TRBJ1-2; D gene unclear. The CDR3 spans 16 residues. Germline-derived CDR1 and CDR2 are SGHTA and FQGTGA. Deletions cut 1 base from V and 3 bases from J, with 15 bases between. The CDR3 here is CASSLRHSVEDYGYTF. The CDR3 DNA reads TGTGCCAGCAGCTTAAGGCACTCGGTGGAGGACTATGGCTACACCTTC.

The rearrangement links TRBV5-1 to TRBJ2-7; D is unclear. Trimming removed 0 bases from V and 3 bases from J, with 13 bases in between. Germline V lookup: CDR1 SGHRS, CDR2 YFSETQ. The CDR3 runs to 15 residues. CDR3 region: CASSLDSTFHYEQYF. The CDR3 DNA follows: TGCGCCAGCAGCTTGGACTCTACCTTTCACTACGAGCAGTACTTC.

This chain links TRBV5-6 with TRBJ2-1; tentatively, D is TRBD2 (6 bases). The CDR3 extends over 14 amino acids. CDR1 and CDR2 (germline): SGHDT, YYEEEE. V lost 0 bases and J lost 9, with 13 bases in between. The CDR3 protein is CASSLGGVCTEQFF. The CDR3 DNA sequence: TGTGCCAGCAGCTTGGGGGGGGTTTGTACTGAGCAGTTCTTC.

The sample holds a few counts of this clone. The chain uses TRBV7-2 and TRBJ2-5; maybe TRBD2 (6 bases). CDR3 length: 18 amino acids. Trimming took off 1 base at V and 6 bases at J, with 24 bases between the two ends. CDR1 and CDR2 (germline): SGHTA, FQGNSA. CDR3 protein: CASSLVGPLEGRIKTQYF. In DNA form, the CDR3 reads TGTGCCAGCAGCTTAGTGGGGCCTTTGGAGGGAAGGATAAAGACCCAGTACTTC. The full variable domain, its missing parts supplied by reference TRBV7-2 and TRBJ2-5, is GAGVSQSPSNKVTEKGKDVELRCDPISGHTALYWYRQSLGQGLEFLIYFQGNSAPDKSGLPSDRFSAERTGGSVSTLTIQRTQQEDSAVYLCASSLVGPLEGRIKTQYFGPGTRLLVL.